This T cell receptor beta chain was obtained from a study of CD4 T cells in relation to SARS-CoV-2 and coronaviruses (dated by TCRdb to the early 2020s). At the level of the whole study: In the ViraFEST assay, PBMCs were cultured with antigen for 9 to 10 days, after which TCR beta CDR3s were sequenced to identify antigen-specific clonal expansions. An HIV-1 Nef peptide pool or a culture without peptide was used as the negative reference condition. Using patient-derived lymphoblastoid cell lines, the shared crossreactive spike epitopes were mapped to their HLA restriction. At the level of individual TCR clonotypes, the study evaluated whether memory CD4+ T cells crossreact between the spike proteins of SARS-CoV-2 and those of common cold coronaviruses. The Adaptive Biotechnologies TCR-sequencing kit was used for samples from a few pre-COVID donors and for the naive versus memory experiments, whereas the other data were Illumina-based. A different TCR-beta assay, based on Illumina, was used to sequence expansion assays from other donors in the study.

Paper-wide results and their limitations: About 65% of donors had memory CD4+ clonotypes that crossrecognized SARS-CoV-2 and at least one common cold coronavirus spike. Crossreactivity analysis centred on spike protein, so crossreactivity against other viral proteins was not assessed. Crossreactive clones showed significantly weaker SARS-CoV-2-driven expansion than monoreactive clones, consistent with antigenic imprinting. Because no donor provided both pre-pandemic and post-infection samples, tracing the source of pre-existing responses was limited. Small numbers of patients and of tested TCRs limited the study.

To note about this clone: No cognate antigen has been identified for it. No qualities accompany the bases; no much larger clone lies one base away.

Here V drops 5 bases and J drops 4 bases, and the junction holds 12 bases not matched to any gene. According to the germline V gene, CDR1 reads SGHVS and CDR2 reads FNYEAQ. Measured from the cysteine to the phenylalanine, the CDR3 is 17 residues long. Here the CDR3 DNA is all that survives: 51 bases in frame from base 1. The library was produced with the immunoSEQ multiplex PCR assay. The original methods were these. During preprocessing, nonproductive sequences were removed, along with CDR3s that did not begin with C, did not end with F or W, or were shorter than 7 amino acids. The MANAFEST web app identified antigen-specific clonotypes based on expansion compared with the reference and other culture wells. A clone was considered positive if significant expansion relative to the reference culture was observed in 2 of 3 replicate wells at an FDR below 0.05. To be called positive, a clone also had to show significant expansion compared with every other tandem well and an odds ratio greater than 5. After three terminal residues were trimmed from each end, CDR3 homology was quantified as pairwise Levenshtein distance using the stringdist R package. TCRdb mirrors the immuneACCESS table, restricted to in-frame sequences. Some clones are absent from its copies; in checked studies, under half trace to an unresolved V gene, and the reason for the others is unknown. The V and J calls and clone size come from that table; D and trimming were worked out from the DNA. Recorded for this sample are about 29,000 clones; 60% to 85% of them occurred a single time. In total, the top ten clones hold about a sixth of the sample.

CD4+ T cells from unexposed donors were collected before the COVID-19 pandemic (2011-2018). Following 10 days of culture, the EasySep CD4+ T cell isolation kit was used to isolate CD4+ T cells. As far as cell numbers permitted, CD4+ T cells from unexposed donors were tested for reactivity against SARS-CoV-2 S and N as well as four spike pools from common cold coronaviruses. Each well held 1.5 million to 2.5 million PBMCs cultured in IMDM containing about 5.3% human AB serum and roughly 9.4 IU/ml IL-2. Half of the culture medium was replaced with fresh IL-2-containing medium on days 3 and 7. Each peptide culture condition was generally run in triplicate replicate wells. Leukapheresis product for the unexposed donors was purchased commercially. Ficoll-Paque PLUS gradient centrifugation was used to isolate PBMCs from leukapheresis product or whole blood. PBMCs were either used fresh in the expansion assay or cryopreserved at -140 degrees C. The QIAamp Micro DNA Kit was used to extract genomic DNA from the CD4+ T cells.

The sequence is built from TRBV7-6 and TRBJ2-1; 9 bases in the junction line up with TRBD1. The origin of this receptor is a human donor in good health. The sample consisted of CD4+ T cells from PBMCs, cultured in vitro. CDR3 reads: CASSPRMRTGDYNEQFF. In nucleotides, the sequence is TGTGCCAGCAGCCCCCGTATGAGGACAGGGGATTACAATGAGCAGTTCTTC.